The clone carrying this T cell receptor (beta chain) was observed many times. The library labeled individual cDNA molecules by adding unique molecular identifiers to them. As handled by the study authors: A per-sample median of around 88,000 TCRs was observed, with counts ranging from roughly 20,000 to 750,000. MiXCR was run by TCRdb on the RACE reads, yielding one entry per CDR3 protein. These V and J calls derive from TCRdb rather than the authors' analysis. Of about 77,000 distinct CDR3 sequences listed, 8.6% are singletons. Noted time point: healthy volunteer bleed at 6 weeks. Extraction yielded total RNA from whole blood (unfractionated). V gave up 0 bases and J gave up 9 bases; unmatched junction bases: 5. Germline CDR1 reads SGDLS; CDR2 reads YYNGEE. The CDR3 length is 15 residues. This record belongs to a study of human T cells and chemical hapten exposure. Overall study context: Small volume differences among pooled libraries mainly caused per-sample TCR yield variation.

Sequencing was carried out using whole blood. The chain combines TRBV9 with TRBJ2-1, with TRBD2 matching 11 bases. The TCR sequence derives from a female donor in good health. Some clones in this sample may be carry-over from other donors' samples. CDR3 bases: TGTGCCAGCAGCGTAGAGCTAGCGGGGGGTGGTGAGCAGTTCTTC. It specifies CASSVELAGGGEQFF.